This T cell receptor beta chain was captured in a study of vaccination effects on CD4 cells after COVID-19 (dated 2022 in TCRdb). For the study in its entirety: To identify antigen-specific CD4+ T cell clonotypes by their expansion, the ViraFEST assay first stimulated PBMC with viral peptide pools and then applied TCR sequencing. Each participant got two doses of an mRNA SARS-CoV-2 vaccine, either BNT162b2 or mRNA-1273. Each well held fewer than 2.5 million PBMC cultured in IMDM containing 5% human AB serum, 8 to 10 IU/ml IL-2 and gentamicin, along with 8 to 10 ug/ml peptides. The study compared SARS-CoV-2 spike-specific CD4+ TCR repertoires before and after mRNA vaccination in COVID-19 convalescent patients and infection-naive vaccine recipients. The full study included roughly 11 COVID-19 convalescent patients and a few SARS-CoV-2-naive healthy vaccine recipients. In the study, cultures from other donors were sequenced using the Oncomine TCR Beta short-read assay on an Illumina iSeq 100.

Overall study outcomes, separate from this receptor: Among healthy vaccine recipients, nearly all vaccine-induced clones were SARS-CoV-2 mono-reactive, and only 1 of 255 was cross-reactive with common cold coronaviruses. Both infection-induced and vaccine-induced clones contracted markedly at late post-vaccination timepoints, which is consistent with waning T cell responses. The study was limited by a small number of convalescent patients, and early post-infection timepoints were lacking.

This clone was detected a few times. The antigen it recognizes is unknown. No qualities accompany the bases; no much larger clone lies one base away. After around eleven days of culture, CD4+ T cells were isolated with the EasySep CD4+ T cell isolation kit. None of the healthy vaccine recipients had a prior SARS-CoV-2 infection, which was confirmed by nucleocapsid antibody tests that came back negative both before and after vaccination. On days 3 and 7, half of the culture medium was replaced with fresh IL-2-containing medium. Unless otherwise noted, each peptide stimulation condition was cultured in triplicate wells. PBMC were separated from whole blood using Ficoll-Paque Plus gradient centrifugation and were then either cryopreserved at -140C or used fresh. The QIAamp micro DNA kit was used to extract genomic DNA from the cultured CD4+ T cells. V lost 2 bases and J lost 2 bases; the stretch between them is 19 bases long. The CDR3, cysteine through phenylalanine, is 17 amino acids long. Only the CDR3 DNA is retained, 51 bases long and in frame from the first base. Reading the germline V gene gives CDR1 KGHSH and CDR2 LQKENI.

Preparation of the library involved the immunoSEQ multiplex PCR assay. DNA from the cultured, isolated CD4+ T cells was subjected to TCR beta CDR3 sequencing. The authors' pipeline ran thus. Non-productive TCR sequences were removed and reads were trimmed to the CDR3 region, keeping CDR3s of at least 7 amino acids. Antigen-specific clonotypes were identified with the MANAFEST web app by comparing expansion in peptide wells against reference cultures. Positive clones required FDR<0.05 expansion versus reference and all other wells, odds ratio above 5, and frequency above 0.1% in two replicate wells. A clonotype was called cross-reactive if it was significantly expanded both in SARS-CoV-2 spike wells and in at least one common cold coronavirus spike condition. CDR3 similarity was assessed by Levenshtein distance using the stringdist R package, and unrooted trees were constructed with ape in R 3.6.1. This immuneACCESS table, as held by TCRdb, lists in-frame sequences with V and J called but not all clones. Of the missing ones, under half trace to an unresolved V gene in checked studies; the others have no known cause. The DNA was the basis for D and trimming; V, J and clone size are from that table. The sample yields more than 35,000 clones; 55% to 80% were counted once. 4% to 4.5% of the sample comes from the top ten.

The sample consisted of CD4+ T cells from PBMCs cultured without peptide, taken before COVID-19 vaccination. The rearranged segments are TRBV18 and TRBJ2-7; the D gene is possibly TRBD1, with 5 bases matching. The source of this sequence is a human donor who received a COVID-19 vaccine. The CDR3: CASSPALGQSHAYEQYF. The bases are TGTGCCAGCTCACCAGCCTTGGGGCAGTCACACGCCTACGAGCAGTACTTC.